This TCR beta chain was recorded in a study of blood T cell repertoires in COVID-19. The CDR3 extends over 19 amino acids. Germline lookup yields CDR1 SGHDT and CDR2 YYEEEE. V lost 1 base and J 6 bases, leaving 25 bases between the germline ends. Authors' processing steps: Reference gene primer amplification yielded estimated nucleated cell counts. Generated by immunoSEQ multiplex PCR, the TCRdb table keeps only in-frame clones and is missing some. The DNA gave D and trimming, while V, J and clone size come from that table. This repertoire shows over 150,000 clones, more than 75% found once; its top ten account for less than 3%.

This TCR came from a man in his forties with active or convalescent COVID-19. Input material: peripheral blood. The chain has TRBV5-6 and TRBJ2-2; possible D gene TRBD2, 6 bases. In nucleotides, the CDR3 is TGTGCCAGCAGCTTGTCCCCATGGGGGGTTCCTTATGGGGCCGGGGAGCTGTTTTTT. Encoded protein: CASSLSPWGVPYGAGELFF.